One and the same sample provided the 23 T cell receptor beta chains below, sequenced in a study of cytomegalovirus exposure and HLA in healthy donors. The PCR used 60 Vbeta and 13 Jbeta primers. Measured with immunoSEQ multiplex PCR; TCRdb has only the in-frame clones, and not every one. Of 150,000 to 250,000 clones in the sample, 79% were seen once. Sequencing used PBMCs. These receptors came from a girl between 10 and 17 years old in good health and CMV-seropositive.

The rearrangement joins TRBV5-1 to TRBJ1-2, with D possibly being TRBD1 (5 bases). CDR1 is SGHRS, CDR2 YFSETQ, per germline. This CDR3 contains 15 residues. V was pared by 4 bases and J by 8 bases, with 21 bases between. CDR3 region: CASSLLTDLPSGYTF. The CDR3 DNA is TGCGCCAGCAGCCTGCTGACAGACTTACCATCGGGCTACACCTTC.

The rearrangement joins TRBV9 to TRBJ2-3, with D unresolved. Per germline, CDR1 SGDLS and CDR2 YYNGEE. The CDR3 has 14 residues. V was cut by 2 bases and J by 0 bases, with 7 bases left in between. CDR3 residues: CASSVTTSTDTQYF. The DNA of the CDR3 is TGTGCCAGCAGCGTCACTACTAGCACAGATACGCAGTATTTT.

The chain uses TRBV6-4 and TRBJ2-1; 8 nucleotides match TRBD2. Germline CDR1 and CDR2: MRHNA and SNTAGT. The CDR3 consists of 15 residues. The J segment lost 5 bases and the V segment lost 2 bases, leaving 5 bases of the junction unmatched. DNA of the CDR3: TGTGCCAGCAGTGACACCCGGGGGGGCAACAATGAGCAGTTCTTC. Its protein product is CASSDTRGGNNEQFF.

The CDR3 loop is CASSYGGTGDTIYF. The CDR3 bases are TGTGCCAGCAGTTACGGTGGTACGGGAGACACCATATATTTT. The chain combines TRBV6-5 with TRBJ1-3; the D is unclear. This CDR3 is built from 14 residues. The V gene's germline CDR1 is MNHEY and CDR2 SVGAGI. The V and J ends lost 2 bases and 8 bases respectively, with 13 bases between them.

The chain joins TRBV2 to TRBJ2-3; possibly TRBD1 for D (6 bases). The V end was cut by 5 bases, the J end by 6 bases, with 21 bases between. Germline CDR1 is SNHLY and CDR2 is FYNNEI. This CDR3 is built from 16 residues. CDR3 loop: CASSSRGPGLDDTQYF. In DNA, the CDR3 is TGTGCCAGCAGTTCCAGGGGCCCGGGCCTAGATGATACGCAGTATTTT.

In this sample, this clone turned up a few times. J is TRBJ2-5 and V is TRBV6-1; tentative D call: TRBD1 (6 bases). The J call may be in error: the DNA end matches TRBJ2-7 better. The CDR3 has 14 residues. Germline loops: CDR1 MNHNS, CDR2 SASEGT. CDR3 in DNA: TGTGCCAGCAGTGAAGGGACAGCGTCCTACGAGCAGTACTTC. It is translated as CASSEGTASYEQYF.

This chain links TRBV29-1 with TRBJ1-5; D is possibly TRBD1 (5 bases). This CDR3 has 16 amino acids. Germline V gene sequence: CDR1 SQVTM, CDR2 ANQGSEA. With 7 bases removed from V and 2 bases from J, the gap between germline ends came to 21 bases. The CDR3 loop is CSARLRGPGGNQPQHF. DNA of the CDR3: TGCAGCGCCCGACTGCGGGGCCCTGGAGGCAATCAGCCCCAGCATTTT.

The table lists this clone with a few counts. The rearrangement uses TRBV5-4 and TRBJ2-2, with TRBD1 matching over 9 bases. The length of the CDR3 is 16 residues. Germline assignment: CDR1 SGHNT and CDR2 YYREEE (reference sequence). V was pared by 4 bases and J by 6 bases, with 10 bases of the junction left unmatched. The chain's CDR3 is CASSRAGDRASGELFF. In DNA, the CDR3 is TGTGCCAGCAGCCGGGCTGGGGACAGGGCATCCGGGGAGCTGTTTTTT.

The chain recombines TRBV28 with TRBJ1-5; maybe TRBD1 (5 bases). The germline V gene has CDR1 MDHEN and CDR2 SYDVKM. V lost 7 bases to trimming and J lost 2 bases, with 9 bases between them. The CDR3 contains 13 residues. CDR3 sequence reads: CASTWGGNQPQHF. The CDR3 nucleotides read TGTGCCAGCACTTGGGGGGGCAATCAGCCCCAGCATTTT.

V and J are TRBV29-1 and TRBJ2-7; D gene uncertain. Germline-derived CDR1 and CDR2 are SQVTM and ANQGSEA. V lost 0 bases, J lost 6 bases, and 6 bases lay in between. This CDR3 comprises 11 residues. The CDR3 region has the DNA TGCAGCGTTGAAGATCTTCGCGAGCAGTACTTC. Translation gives CSVEDLREQYF.

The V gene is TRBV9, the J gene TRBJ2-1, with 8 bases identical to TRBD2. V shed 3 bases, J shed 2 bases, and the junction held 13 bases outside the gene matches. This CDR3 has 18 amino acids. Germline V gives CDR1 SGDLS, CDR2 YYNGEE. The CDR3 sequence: CASSALRRGAGTYNEQFF. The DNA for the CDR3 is TGTGCCAGCAGCGCCCTTAGGCGGGGGGCCGGGACCTACAATGAGCAGTTCTTC.

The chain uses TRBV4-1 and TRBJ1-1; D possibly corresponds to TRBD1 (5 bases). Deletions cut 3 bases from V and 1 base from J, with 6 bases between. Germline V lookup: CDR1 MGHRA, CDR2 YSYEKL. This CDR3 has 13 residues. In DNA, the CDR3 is TGCGCCAGCAGCCACGGACAGAACACTGAAGCTTTCTTT. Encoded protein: CASSHGQNTEAFF.

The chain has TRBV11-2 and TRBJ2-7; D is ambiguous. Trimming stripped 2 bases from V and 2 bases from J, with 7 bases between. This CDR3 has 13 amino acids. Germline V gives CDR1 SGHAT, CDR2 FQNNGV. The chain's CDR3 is CASSLWAAYEQYF. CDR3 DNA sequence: TGTGCCAGCAGCTTATGGGCAGCCTACGAGCAGTACTTC. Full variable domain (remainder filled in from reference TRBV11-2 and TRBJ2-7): EAGVAQSPRYKIIEKRQSVAFWCNPISGHATLYWYQQILGQGPKLLIQFQNNGVVDDSQLPKDRFSAERLKGVDSTLKIQPAKLEDSAVYLCASSLWAAYEQYFGPGTRLTVT.

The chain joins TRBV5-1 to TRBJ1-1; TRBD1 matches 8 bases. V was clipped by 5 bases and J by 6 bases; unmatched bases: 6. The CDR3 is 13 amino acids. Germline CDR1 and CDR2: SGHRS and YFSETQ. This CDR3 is CASRLQGVPEAFF. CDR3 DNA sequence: TGCGCCAGCAGACTACAGGGGGTGCCTGAAGCTTTCTTT.

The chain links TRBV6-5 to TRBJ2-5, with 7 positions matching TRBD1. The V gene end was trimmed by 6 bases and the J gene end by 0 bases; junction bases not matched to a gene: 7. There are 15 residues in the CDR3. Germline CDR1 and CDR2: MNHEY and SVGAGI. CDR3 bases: TGTGCCAGCAGCCTAGACAGGGCCCACCAAGAGACCCAGTACTTC. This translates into CASSLDRAHQETQYF.

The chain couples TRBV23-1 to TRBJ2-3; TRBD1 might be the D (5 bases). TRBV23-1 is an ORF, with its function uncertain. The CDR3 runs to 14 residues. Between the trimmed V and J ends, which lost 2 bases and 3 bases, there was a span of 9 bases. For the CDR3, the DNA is TGCGCCAGCAGTCAAGGTCCAGGGACAGATACGCAGTATTTT. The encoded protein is CASSQGPGTDTQYF.

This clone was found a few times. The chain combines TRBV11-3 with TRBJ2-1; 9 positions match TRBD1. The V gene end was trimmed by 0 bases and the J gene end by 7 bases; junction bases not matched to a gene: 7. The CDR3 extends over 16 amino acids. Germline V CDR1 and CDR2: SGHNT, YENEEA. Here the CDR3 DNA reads TGTGCCAGCAGCTTAGATGGGACAGGGACCGGGAATGAGCAGTTCTTC. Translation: CASSLDGTGTGNEQFF.

This chain's CDR3 is CASSPWTSTDTQYF. CDR3 DNA sequence: TGCGCCAGCAGCCCATGGACTAGCACAGATACGCAGTATTTT. The genes are TRBV5-1 and TRBJ2-3, with a tentative D call TRBD2 (5 bases). Germline CDR1 and CDR2: SGHRS and YFSETQ. The CDR3 is 14 residues long. The V gene lost 4 bases and the J gene lost 0 bases, with 9 bases spanning the gap.

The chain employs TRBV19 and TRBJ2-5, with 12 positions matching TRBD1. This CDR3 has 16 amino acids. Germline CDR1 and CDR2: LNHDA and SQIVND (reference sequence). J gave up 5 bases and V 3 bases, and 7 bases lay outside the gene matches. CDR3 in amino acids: CASSIIVGTGGETQYF. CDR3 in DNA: TGTGCCAGTAGTATCATAGTGGGGACAGGGGGCGAGACCCAGTACTTC.

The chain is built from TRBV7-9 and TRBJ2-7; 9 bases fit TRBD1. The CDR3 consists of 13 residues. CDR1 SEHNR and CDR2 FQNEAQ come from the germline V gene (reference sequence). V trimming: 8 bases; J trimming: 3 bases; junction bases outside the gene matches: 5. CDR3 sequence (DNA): TGTGCCAGCGAAGGACAGGGGATCTACGAGCAGTACTTC. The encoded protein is CASEGQGIYEQYF.

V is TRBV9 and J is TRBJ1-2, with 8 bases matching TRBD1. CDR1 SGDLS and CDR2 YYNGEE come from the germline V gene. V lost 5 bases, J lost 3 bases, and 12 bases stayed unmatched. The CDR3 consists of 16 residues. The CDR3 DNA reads TGTGCCAGCAGTGCGGACAGGGAAGTAGTGGACTATGGCTACACCTTC. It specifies CASSADREVVDYGYTF.

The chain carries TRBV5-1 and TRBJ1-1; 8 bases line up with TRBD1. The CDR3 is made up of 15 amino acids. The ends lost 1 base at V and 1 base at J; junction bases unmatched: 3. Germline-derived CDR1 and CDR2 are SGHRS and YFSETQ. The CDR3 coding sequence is TGCGCCAGCAGCTTGCAGGGGGCGAGGAACACTGAAGCTTTCTTT. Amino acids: CASSLQGARNTEAFF.

This CDR3 is CASSEPMGHEQYF. For the CDR3, the DNA is TGTGCCAGCAGTGAGCCTATGGGGCACGAGCAGTACTTC. The chain is built from TRBV6-1 and TRBJ2-7, with a tentative D call TRBD1 (5 bases). CDR1 is MNHNS and CDR2 is SASEGT in the germline V gene. V dropped 3 bases and J dropped 5 bases, with 11 bases sitting between them. This CDR3 spans 13 amino acids.